The 30 T cell receptor beta chains below all came from one sample that was sequenced in a study of regulatory T cells in long-lasting Graves disease. Stated time point: persistent/refractory GD, antithyroid drugs over 5 years with positive TRAb. RNA extracted from PBMCs served as the sequencing template. According to the study, TCR beta libraries were built with iRepertoire HTBI primers and CDR3-region Arm-PCR. TCRdb called the multiplex PCR reads again in MiXCR, with one record for every CDR3 protein. Of around 400,000 distinct CDR3 sequences detected, roughly 23% appear once; the ten largest clones hold 13% to 15%. The input for sequencing was peripheral blood mononuclear cells (PBMCs), taken when the disease was refractory, from a patient treated with antithyroid drugs. The receptors shown here come from a female donor with Graves disease.

This clonotype was counted many times. The genes are TRBV20-1 and TRBJ1-5; D possibly corresponds to TRBD1 (6 bases). The CDR3 loop spans 13 amino acids. The germline V gene has CDR1 DFQATT and CDR2 SNEGSKA (reference sequence). V gave up 8 bases and J gave up 3 bases, with 14 bases separating them. CDR3 residues: CSSYRATNQPQHF. DNA of the CDR3: TGCAGTTCCTACAGGGCCACCAATCAGCCCCAGCATTTT.

The V call is TRBV9, the J call TRBJ1-3; D remains ambiguous. Germline values: CDR1 SGDLS, CDR2 YYNGEE. CDR3 length: 12 amino acids. V lost 3 bases and J 16 bases, leaving 17 bases between the germline ends. The CDR3 DNA sequence: TGTGCCAGCAGCGGGATAGACGCAACGGCGTATTTT. Protein product: CASSGIDATAYF.

This clonotype has only a few counts. The V and J genes are TRBV20-1 and TRBJ2-2, with 9 bases identical to TRBD2. This CDR3 spans 16 amino acids. Germline CDR1 is DFQATT and CDR2 is SNEGSKA (reference sequence). The V and J ends lost 2 bases and 2 bases, in that order; junction bases with no gene match: 6. The CDR3 sequence is CSARSAGGPNTGELFF. CDR3 DNA sequence: TGCAGTGCTAGATCTGCGGGAGGGCCAAACACCGGGGAGCTGTTTTTT.

This clonotype was counted between two and nine times. V and J are TRBV7-9 and TRBJ2-7, with D possibly matching TRBD2 (7 bases). In germline, CDR1 is SEHNR, CDR2 FQNEAQ (reference sequence). V gave up 1 base and J gave up 0 bases, with 13 bases separating them. This CDR3 contains 16 residues. The CDR3 DNA is TGTGCCAGCAGCTTAGAGGGGGGGGGCAACTCCTACGAGCAGTACTTC. It specifies CASSLEGGGNSYEQYF.

This clonotype has only a few counts. The chain couples TRBV12-3 or TRBV12-4 to TRBJ2-3, with TRBD2 as a possible D gene (6 bases). The CDR3 consists of 14 residues. V lost 7 bases, J lost 5 bases, and 16 bases lay in between. The CDR3 coding sequence is TGTGCCAGCACCTGGGAGTTGGAGGGAGATACGCAGTATTTT. It yields the protein CASTWELEGDTQYF.

This clonotype was observed a handful of times. The junction differs from germline at one of its ends, possibly a read error. This chain connects TRBV25-1 to TRBJ1-2, with D maybe TRBD1 (6 bases). The germline CDR1 and CDR2 sequences are MGHDK and SYGVNS. The CDR3 is made up of 19 amino acids. CDR3 amino acids: CASSPYPGGAEDSNYGNTF. DNA of the CDR3: TGTGCCAGCAGTCCATACCCCGGGGGGGCCGAGGATTCTAACTATGGCAACACCTTC.

The table lists this clonotype with a few counts. The rearrangement uses TRBV3-1 and TRBJ1-3; D remains ambiguous. V was shortened by 8 bases and J by 1 base, with 15 bases between the two germline ends. The CDR3 is made up of 15 amino acids. Per germline, CDR1 LGHDT and CDR2 YNNKEL (reference sequence). The CDR3 DNA follows: TGTGCCAGCGAAGGTTTGCAGGAATCTGGAAACACCATATATTTT. Translation gives CASEGLQESGNTIYF.

DNA for the CDR3: TGTGCCATCAGTCTCTCAGGGGGCGACGAGCAGTACTTC. Its protein is CAISLSGGDEQYF. J is TRBJ2-7 and V is TRBV10-3, with TRBD1 matching over 8 bases. The CDR3 is 13 amino acids. Germline V lookup: CDR1 ENHRY, CDR2 SYGVKD. Germline trimming cut 5 bases from V and 5 bases from J; bases unmatched to any gene: 5.

The chain recombines TRBV2 with TRBJ2-5; TRBD1 agrees at 9 bases. Germline-derived CDR1 and CDR2 are SNHLY and FYNNEI. J lost 5 bases, V lost 2 bases, and 9 bases had no gene match. The length of the CDR3 is 16 residues. CDR3 residues: CASSEPSTGGGETQYF. CDR3 nucleotides: TGTGCCAGCAGTGAACCCAGCACAGGGGGCGGGGAGACCCAGTACTTC.

This clonotype appeared many times. The rearrangement joins TRBV28 to TRBJ2-5; D might be TRBD1 or TRBD2, each matching 7 bases. There are 14 residues in the CDR3. CDR1 is MDHEN, CDR2 SYDVKM, per germline. The V and J ends lost 8 bases and 5 bases respectively, with 18 bases between them. CDR3 loop: CASGQGGSRETQYF. The CDR3 DNA follows: TGTGCCAGCGGGCAGGGGGGGTCACGGGAGACCCAGTACTTC.

Only a few counts were recorded for this clonotype. The chain uses TRBV15 and TRBJ2-7; 7 bases are a match to TRBD2. There are 15 residues in the CDR3. CDR1 is LNHNV and CDR2 is YYDKDF in the germline V gene (reference sequence). The trim removed 1 base at V and 5 bases at J, leaving 8 bases unmatched. CDR3 nucleotides: TGTGCCACCAGCAGAGTCCTAGCGGTAATCAACGAGCAGTACTTC. This sequence encodes CATSRVLAVINEQYF. Based on the CDR3 plus reference TRBV15 and TRBJ2-7, the full variable domain is DAMVIQNPRYQVTQFGKPVTLSCSQTLNHNVMYWYQQKSSQAPKLLFHYYDKDFNNEADTPDNFQSRRPNTSFCFLDIRSPGLGDTAMYLCATSRVLAVINEQYFGPGTRLTVT.

Only a few counts were recorded for this clonotype. V and J are TRBV29-1 and TRBJ2-2; 7 bases map to TRBD2. The germline CDR1 and CDR2 sequences are SQVTM and ANQGSEA. V trimming: 3 bases; J trimming: 1 base; junction bases outside the gene matches: 5. The CDR3 totals 15 residues. CDR3 region: CSVEAGVGNTGELFF. The CDR3 coding sequence is TGCAGCGTTGAGGCGGGAGTTGGGAACACCGGGGAGCTGTTTTTT.

This clonotype has a count of ten or more. This sequence joins TRBV28 and TRBJ1-1; weak D call: TRBD1 (6 bases). Trimming took 5 bases from V and 5 from J, leaving 18 bases between them. The CDR3 runs to 15 residues. CDR1 MDHEN and CDR2 SYDVKM come from the germline V gene. CDR3 nucleotides: TGTGCCAGCAGTACATACCGCGGGGGCCGGACTGAAGCTTTCTTT. The encoded protein is CASSTYRGGRTEAFF.

This clonotype was observed many times. V is TRBV2 and J is TRBJ1-1; no clear D. The V gene lost 6 bases and the J gene lost 4 bases, with 12 bases spanning the gap. Germline V CDR1 and CDR2: SNHLY, FYNNEI. CDR3 length: 13 residues. Here the CDR3 reads CASRTLSGTEAFF. CDR3 sequence (DNA): TGTGCCAGCAGGACTTTATCGGGCACTGAAGCTTTCTTT.

As concerns this clonotype: One base away lies a much larger clone, so this may be a sequencing read error. The chain has TRBV18 and TRBJ2-7; perhaps TRBD1 as D (7 bases). The V end was cut by 3 bases, the J end by 4 bases, with 16 bases between. CDR1 and CDR2 (germline): KGHSH, LQKENI. The CDR3 loop spans 15 amino acids. The CDR3 reads CASSPGDSGFYEQYF. In DNA, the CDR3 is TGTGCCAGCTCACCGGGGGACAGCGGGTTTTACGAGCAGTACTTC.

This clonotype has at least ten counts. The chain recombines TRBV3-1 with TRBJ2-7, with unresolved D. Germline loops: CDR1 LGHDT, CDR2 YNNKEL (reference sequence). The CDR3 totals 14 residues. The V gene lost 5 bases and the J gene lost 3 bases, with 14 bases spanning the gap. The CDR3 is CASSLIQNSYEQYF. The CDR3 DNA is TGTGCCAGCAGCTTGATTCAAAACAGCTACGAGCAGTACTTC.

As regards this clonotype: This clone may be a read error of a much larger clone one base away. The chain recombines TRBV7-9 with TRBJ2-4; D possibly matches TRBD1 or TRBD2 (5 bases each). The CDR3 is 15 residues long. CDR1 SEHNR and CDR2 FQNEAQ come from the germline V gene (reference sequence). The CDR3 protein is CAGSQKGTTETIQYF. CDR3 nucleotide sequence: TGTGCCGGCAGCCAGAAGGGGACGACAGAGACGATTCAGTACTTC.

This chain connects TRBV4-2 to TRBJ2-7, with TRBD2 identical over 15 bases. From germline, CDR1 is LGHNA and CDR2 YNFKEQ. Trimming cost V 6 bases and J 3 bases; bases outside gene matches: 9. This CDR3 is 17 amino acids long. Here the CDR3 reads CASSLSGTSGRNYEQYF. The CDR3 DNA follows: TGTGCCAGCAGTTTAAGCGGGACTAGCGGGAGGAACTACGAGCAGTACTTC.

The chain has TRBV7-9 and TRBJ1-2, with a tentative D call TRBD1 (6 bases). Trimming took 4 bases from V and 7 from J, leaving 16 bases between them. Germline assignment: CDR1 SEHNR and CDR2 FQNEAQ (reference sequence). The CDR3 totals 14 residues. The DNA for the CDR3 is TGTGCCAGCAGCTCCCAATGGACAGCGTTTGGCTACACCTTC. Protein sequence: CASSSQWTAFGYTF.

This clonotype occurred a few times. This chain joins TRBV20-1 and TRBJ2-7, with 13 nucleotides matching TRBD2. The CDR3 extends over 16 amino acids. Germline lookup yields CDR1 DFQATT and CDR2 SNEGSKA (reference sequence). J lost 0 bases, V lost 6 bases, and 8 bases had no gene match. CDR3 amino acids: CSASGTSGESSYEQYF. As DNA, the CDR3 is TGCAGTGCCAGCGGGACTAGCGGGGAAAGCTCCTACGAGCAGTACTTC.

V gene TRBV30 combines with J gene TRBJ2-7, with 8 bases lining up with TRBD1. Germline V CDR1 and CDR2: GTSNPN, SVGIG (reference sequence). The V gene end was trimmed by 1 base and the J gene end by 2 bases; junction bases not matched to a gene: 4. CDR3 length: 14 residues. CDR3 in amino acids: CAWSGQGRTYEQYF. The DNA for the CDR3 is TGTGCCTGGAGTGGACAGGGGCGAACCTACGAGCAGTACTTC.

This clonotype was detected ten times or more. This sequence joins TRBV20-1 and TRBJ2-7; TRBD2 might be the D (6 bases). The CDR3 consists of 16 residues. From germline, CDR1 is DFQATT and CDR2 SNEGSKA (reference sequence). Trimming left V 3 bases short and J 0 bases short, with 18 bases between. The CDR3 coding sequence is TGCAGTGCTAGCTATGGCGGGACCATCAACTCCTACGAGCAGTACTTC. Amino acids: CSASYGGTINSYEQYF.

This clonotype has a handful of counts. V usage is TRBV13 and J usage is TRBJ2-4; a possible D gene is TRBD1 (6 bases). V was trimmed by 7 bases and J by 8 bases, leaving 15 bases between them. The CDR3 runs to 13 residues. The germline V gene encodes CDR1 PRHDT and CDR2 FYEKMQ (reference sequence). Here the CDR3 reads CASTAGAGDIQYF. The CDR3 nucleotides read TGTGCCAGCACCGCAGGGGCTGGCGACATTCAGTACTTC.

The genes are TRBV5-1 and TRBJ1-5; TRBD1 matches 10 bases. The germline gives CDR1 SGHRS, CDR2 YFSETQ. This CDR3 has 14 amino acids. Unmatched junction bases numbered 3, after V lost 2 bases and J lost 7 bases. The CDR3 loop is CASSFGQGEQPQHF. CDR3 nucleotides: TGCGCCAGCAGCTTCGGACAGGGGGAGCAGCCCCAGCATTTT.

The CDR3 region is CASSLVQQETQYF. CDR3 nucleotide sequence: TGTGCCAGCAGCTTGGTACAGCAAGAGACCCAGTACTTC. The J gene is TRBJ2-5, the V gene TRBV5-6; the D is unclear. The CDR3 is 13 residues long. The V and J ends lost 0 bases and 2 bases respectively, with 5 bases between them. Per germline, CDR1 SGHDT and CDR2 YYEEEE.

This clonotype was detected ten times or more. V usage is TRBV28 and J usage is TRBJ2-2; 9 nucleotides match TRBD2. Germline values: CDR1 MDHEN, CDR2 SYDVKM. With V trimmed by 6 bases and J by 5 bases, 7 bases remained unmatched. This CDR3 is 15 amino acids long. The CDR3 nucleotides are TGTGCCAGCAGGCCCGCGGGAGGGCTTACCGGGGAGCTGTTTTTT. Protein: CASRPAGGLTGELFF. Full variable domain (outside the CDR3, taken from reference TRBV28 and TRBJ2-2): DVKVTQSSRYLVKRTGEKVFLECVQDMDHENMFWYRQDPGLGLRLIYFSYDVKMKEKGDIPEGYSVSREKKERFSLILESASTNQTSMYLCASRPAGGLTGELFFGEGSRLTVL.

The gene calls are TRBV4-1 and TRBJ1-4; no clear D. This CDR3 region has 14 residues. V was pared by 3 bases and J by 6 bases, with 11 bases between. The germline gives CDR1 MGHRA, CDR2 YSYEKL. The CDR3 coding sequence is TGCGCCAGCAGCCAGCTACCTGGGGATGAAAAACTGTTTTTT. Protein sequence: CASSQLPGDEKLFF.

The chain joins TRBV11-2 to TRBJ2-7; TRBD1 aligns across 12 bases. The CDR3 is made up of 16 amino acids. Germline lookup yields CDR1 SGHAT and CDR2 FQNNGV. Losses at the gene ends were 3 bases for V and 3 bases for J; bases not matched to a gene: 6. CDR3 coding DNA: TGTGCCAGCAGCTTCGGGACAGGGGGCGACGTCTACGAGCAGTACTTC. Amino acids: CASSFGTGGDVYEQYF.

This clonotype was seen a handful of times. The chain combines TRBV5-1 with TRBJ2-3; D may match TRBD1 or TRBD2 (6 bases each). This CDR3 comprises 16 residues. Trimming took 3 bases from V and 0 from J, leaving 14 bases between them. Germline values: CDR1 SGHRS, CDR2 YFSETQ. The CDR3 nucleotides read TGCGCCAGCAGCTCGCGGGGACAATCTAGCACAGATACGCAGTATTTT. Its translation: CASSSRGQSSTDTQYF.

This clonotype was counted many times. The chain couples TRBV6-2 or TRBV6-3 to TRBJ2-7; 7 nucleotides align to TRBD2. This CDR3 region has 14 residues. The trim removed 2 bases at V and 5 bases at J, leaving 6 bases unmatched. The germline V gene has CDR1 MNHEY and CDR2 SVGEGT. The CDR3 spells CASSYGSSGNEQYF. DNA of the CDR3: TGTGCCAGCAGTTACGGATCAAGCGGGAACGAGCAGTACTTC.